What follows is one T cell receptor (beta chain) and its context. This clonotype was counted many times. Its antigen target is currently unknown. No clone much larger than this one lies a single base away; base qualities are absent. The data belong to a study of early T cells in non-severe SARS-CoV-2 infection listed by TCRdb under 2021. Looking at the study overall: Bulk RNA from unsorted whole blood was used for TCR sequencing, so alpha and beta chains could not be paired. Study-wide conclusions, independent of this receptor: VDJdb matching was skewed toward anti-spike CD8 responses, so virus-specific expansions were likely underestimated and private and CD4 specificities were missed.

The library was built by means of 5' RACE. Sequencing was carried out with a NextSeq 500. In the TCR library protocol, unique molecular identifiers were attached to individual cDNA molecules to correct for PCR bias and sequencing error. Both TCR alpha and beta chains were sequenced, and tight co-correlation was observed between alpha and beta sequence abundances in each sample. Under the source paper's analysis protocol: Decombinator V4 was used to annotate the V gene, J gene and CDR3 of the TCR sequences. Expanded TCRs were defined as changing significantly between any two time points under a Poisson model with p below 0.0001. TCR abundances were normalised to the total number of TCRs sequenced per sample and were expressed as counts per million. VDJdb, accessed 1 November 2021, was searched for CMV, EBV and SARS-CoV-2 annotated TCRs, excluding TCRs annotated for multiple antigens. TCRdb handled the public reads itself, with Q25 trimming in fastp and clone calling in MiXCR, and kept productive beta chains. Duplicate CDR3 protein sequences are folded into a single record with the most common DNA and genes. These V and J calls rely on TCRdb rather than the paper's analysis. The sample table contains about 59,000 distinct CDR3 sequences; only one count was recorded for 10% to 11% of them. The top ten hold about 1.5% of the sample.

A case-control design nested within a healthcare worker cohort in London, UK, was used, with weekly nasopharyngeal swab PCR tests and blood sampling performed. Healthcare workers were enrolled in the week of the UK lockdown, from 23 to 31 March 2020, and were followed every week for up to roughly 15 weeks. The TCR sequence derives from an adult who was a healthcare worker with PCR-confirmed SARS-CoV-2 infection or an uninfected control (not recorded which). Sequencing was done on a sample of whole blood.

The nucleotide sequence reads TGTGCCAGCAGCCAGGGGTGGGACAGGTACGACAATCAGCCCCAGCATTTT. It codes for CASSQGWDRYDNQPQHF. This chain joins TRBV12-3 or TRBV12-4 to TRBJ1-5, with 8 bases in between that match TRBD1. For this chain, trimming is 6 bases at the V end and 3 bases at the J end, and the number of junction bases without a gene match is 13. From the cysteine up to the phenylalanine, the CDR3 has a length of 17 residues. This entry keeps only the CDR3 DNA: 51 bases, framed from base 1.